The 26 T cell receptor beta chains given below trace back to one sample, sequenced in a study of blood T cell repertoires in COVID-19. TCRdb's table, derived via immunoSEQ multiplex PCR, lists solely in-frame clones and lacks some. This table has around 300,000 clones, about nine tenths appearing once. Input material: PBMCs or T cells enriched from blood (not recorded which). These receptors all stem from a woman younger than 35 who had recovered from COVID-19.

The rearrangement joins TRBV7-9 to TRBJ2-1; the match to TRBD2 covers 10 bases. Germline lookup yields CDR1 SEHNR and CDR2 FQNEAQ (reference sequence). V lost 1 base to trimming and J lost 6 bases; unmatched junction nucleotides: 9. The CDR3 is 17 residues long. CDR3 residues: CASSLGLAGLEGNEQFF. DNA for the CDR3: TGTGCCAGCAGCTTAGGACTAGCGGGTCTTGAAGGCAATGAGCAGTTCTTC.

This clone was detected once. The chain carries TRBV15 and TRBJ2-7; weak D call: TRBD2 (6 bases). Deletions cut 1 base from V and 2 bases from J, with 9 bases between. The CDR3 runs 14 residues. The germline CDR1 and CDR2 sequences are LNHNV and YYDKDF (reference sequence). In DNA form, the CDR3 reads TGTGCCACCAGCAGAGGGGGGGTGGCCTACGAGCAGTACTTC. Translated, it gives CATSRGGVAYEQYF.

This chain connects TRBV7-6 to TRBJ2-1, with a tentative D call TRBD2 (5 bases). The CDR3 spans 13 residues. Germline CDR1 SGHVS, CDR2 FNYEAQ. Trimming removed 8 bases from V and 0 bases from J, with 8 bases in between. This CDR3 reads CASGRASYNEQFF. CDR3 coding DNA: TGTGCCAGCGGGCGGGCCTCCTACAATGAGCAGTTCTTC. The full variable domain, completed using reference TRBV7-6 and TRBJ2-1, is GAGVSQSPRYKVTKRGQDVALRCDPISGHVSLYWYRQALGQGPEFLTYFNYEAQQDKSGLPNDRFSAERPEGSISTLTIQRTEQRDSAMYRCASGRASYNEQFFGPGTRLTVL.

The V call is TRBV9, the J call TRBJ2-1, with 7 bases identical to TRBD2. V shed 0 bases and J 7 bases; nucleotides not matched to a gene: 4. This CDR3 contains 14 residues. Germline CDR1 and CDR2: SGDLS and YYNGEE. The CDR3 DNA follows: TGTGCCAGCAGCGTAGGTGGTAGCGGGAATGAGCAGTTCTTC. It codes for CASSVGGSGNEQFF.

This clone was counted only a few times. The chain uses TRBV3-1 (or the pseudogene TRBV3-2) and TRBJ1-5; the D gene is possibly TRBD1 (5 bases). The V gene's germline CDR1 is LGHDT and CDR2 YNNKEL (reference sequence). Trimming pared 0 bases from V and 4 bases from J, leaving 19 bases between. The CDR3 sequence is 18 residues long. The CDR3 bases are TGTGCCAGCAGCCAAGATCTACCGTGGCAGGGCGTTAATCAGCCCCAGCATTTT. This encodes CASSQDLPWQGVNQPQHF.

This chain uses TRBV5-1 with TRBJ2-7; 7 bases line up with TRBD2. CDR1 and CDR2 from the germline V gene are SGHRS and YFSETQ. The CDR3 has 15 amino acids. V dropped 5 bases and J dropped 2; count of bases not matched to a gene: 10. CDR3 bases: TGCGCCAGCAGTATAAGCTCACTAGCGACCTACGAGCAGTACTTC. Protein sequence: CASSISSLATYEQYF.

This clone has a handful of counts. This chain links TRBV2 with TRBJ1-1; D is ambiguous. This CDR3 spans 15 amino acids. Looked up from germline, CDR1 is SNHLY and CDR2 is FYNNEI. The V end lost 7 bases, the J end lost 4 bases, and 19 bases lay between the germline ends. CDR3 residues: CASTPRRVEGTEAFF. Written as DNA, the CDR3 is TGTGCCAGCACCCCCAGGCGCGTTGAGGGCACTGAAGCTTTCTTT.

The gene calls are TRBV3-1 (or the pseudogene TRBV3-2) and TRBJ2-1; 9 bases are shared with TRBD2. V lost 4 bases to trimming and J lost 7 bases; unmatched junction nucleotides: 8. Germline values: CDR1 LGHDT, CDR2 YNNKEL (reference sequence). The CDR3 loop spans 15 amino acids. The CDR3 region has the DNA TGTGCCAGCAGCCGCTTAGGGACTAGCTCAAATGAGCAGTTCTTC. Amino acids: CASSRLGTSSNEQFF.

The chain uses TRBV13 and TRBJ2-3; tentative D call: TRBD2 (5 bases). V was pared by 2 bases and J by 0 bases, with 18 bases between. The CDR3 is made up of 18 amino acids. Germline CDR1 is PRHDT and CDR2 is FYEKMQ (reference sequence). The CDR3 DNA is TGTGCCAGCAGCTTATTCCGAGGACCTCGGACTAGCACAGATACGCAGTATTTT. This encodes CASSLFRGPRTSTDTQYF.

V is TRBV4-1 and J is TRBJ2-5, with 11 bases matching TRBD2. V lost 0 bases and J lost 4; bases outside the gene matches: 4. The CDR3 covers 16 residues. The germline V gene encodes CDR1 MGHRA and CDR2 YSYEKL. CDR3 sequence: CASSQEILAGGETQYF. CDR3 DNA: TGCGCCAGCAGCCAAGAAATCCTAGCGGGGGGAGAGACCCAGTACTTC.

This clone was observed a few times. The chain has TRBV4-1 and TRBJ2-2, with 10 bases identical to TRBD2. With 5 bases clipped from V and 5 bases from J, the junction kept 5 bases outside the gene matches. This CDR3 comprises 15 residues. Germline CDR1 MGHRA, CDR2 YSYEKL. DNA for the CDR3: TGCGCCAGCAGCGCTAGCGGGAGTTCTACCGGGGAGCTGTTTTTT. Translating it yields CASSASGSSTGELFF.

The sample holds a few counts of this clone. This CDR3 is CAWSLRSPNSPLHF. In DNA form, the CDR3 reads TGTGCCTGGAGTCTCCGGAGCCCGAATTCACCCCTCCACTTT. The J gene is TRBJ1-6, the V gene TRBV30; no clear D. The V and J ends lost 2 bases and 7 bases respectively, with 12 bases between them. CDR1 and CDR2 (germline): GTSNPN, SVGIG (reference sequence). The CDR3 consists of 14 residues. Complete variable domain (other parts from reference TRBV30 and TRBJ1-6): SQTIHQWPATLVQPVGSPLSLECTVEGTSNPNLYWYRQAAGRGLQLLFYSVGIGQISSEVPQNLSASRPQDRQFILSSKKLLLSDSGFYLCAWSLRSPNSPLHFGNGTRLTVT.

The V gene is TRBV7-9, the J gene TRBJ1-1; weak D call: TRBD1 (6 bases). Germline-derived CDR1 and CDR2 are SEHNR and FQNEAQ (reference sequence). V dropped 1 base and J dropped 1 base, with 16 bases sitting between them. There are 17 residues in the CDR3. The CDR3 sequence is CASSLVFSRGKNTEAFF. For the CDR3, the DNA is TGTGCCAGCAGCTTAGTTTTTAGCAGGGGCAAGAACACTGAAGCTTTCTTT.

This clone was picked up a small number of times. V and J are TRBV2 and TRBJ1-5; TRBD1 might be the D (5 bases). V lost 4 bases to trimming and J lost 4 bases, with 14 bases between them. The germline V gene encodes CDR1 SNHLY and CDR2 FYNNEI. The CDR3 loop spans 15 amino acids. The CDR3 coding sequence is TGTGCCAGCAGTGCAGGCAGGGCTAAAAATCAGCCCCAGCATTTT. It yields the protein CASSAGRAKNQPQHF.

This sequence joins TRBV7-9 and TRBJ1-2; TRBD1 is a possible D gene (6 bases). V dropped 4 bases and J dropped 5 bases, with 8 bases sitting between them. The CDR3 extends over 12 amino acids. In germline, CDR1 is SEHNR, CDR2 FQNEAQ (reference sequence). For the CDR3, the DNA is TGTGCCAGCAGCTCGACAGGTTATGGCTACACCTTC. This translates into CASSSTGYGYTF.

The sample holds a few counts of this clone. The gene calls are TRBV3-1 (or the pseudogene TRBV3-2) and TRBJ1-3; D ambiguous. The CDR3 consists of 17 residues. Germline values: CDR1 LGHDT, CDR2 YNNKEL (reference sequence). With 1 base removed from V and 0 bases from J, the gap between germline ends came to 13 bases. CDR3 amino acids: CASSQALQNLSGNTIYF. The CDR3 nucleotides read TGTGCCAGCAGCCAAGCGTTACAGAACCTCTCTGGAAACACCATATATTTT.

The chain couples TRBV9 to TRBJ2-5, with TRBD2 matching over 9 bases. The trim removed 7 bases at V and 5 bases at J, leaving 9 bases unmatched. CDR1 is SGDLS, CDR2 YYNGEE, per germline. The CDR3 runs to 14 residues. The chain's CDR3 is CASGLAGRTETQYF. The CDR3 DNA reads as TGTGCCAGCGGTCTAGCGGGACGTACGGAGACCCAGTACTTC. The full variable domain, with the rest looked up from reference TRBV9 and TRBJ2-5, is DSGVTQTPKHLITATGQRVTLRCSPRSGDLSVYWYQQSLDQGLQFLIQYYNGEERAKGNILERFSAQQFPDLHSELNLSSLELGDSALYFCASGLAGRTETQYFGPGTRLLVL.

J is TRBJ2-7 and V is TRBV3-1 (or the pseudogene TRBV3-2), with D possibly matching TRBD2 (5 bases). The CDR3 covers 16 residues. V dropped 2 bases and J dropped 0 bases, with 14 bases sitting between them. Germline V CDR1 and CDR2: LGHDT, YNNKEL (reference sequence). CDR3: CASSQISGFSSYEQYF. The CDR3 nucleotides read TGTGCCAGCAGCCAAATCTCGGGGTTTAGCTCCTACGAGCAGTACTTC.

This rearrangement joins TRBV3-1 (or the pseudogene TRBV3-2) to TRBJ1-5; no definite D call. The CDR3 totals 13 residues. CDR1 LGHDT and CDR2 YNNKEL come from the germline V gene (reference sequence). V was pared by 1 base and J by 6 bases, with 7 bases between. The CDR3 DNA sequence: TGTGCCAGCAGCCAAGGTCGGGGTCAGCCCCAGCATTTT. It is translated as CASSQGRGQPQHF.

V and J are TRBV23-1 and TRBJ2-3, with 8 bases fitting TRBD1. TRBV23-1 is an open reading frame, and its role is uncertain. The CDR3 is 14 residues long. The V gene end was trimmed by 11 bases and the J gene end by 2 bases; junction bases not matched to a gene: 9. The CDR3 sequence: CALRGDRPTDTQYF. In nucleotides, the CDR3 is TGCGCCCTGAGAGGGGACAGGCCCACAGATACGCAGTATTTT.

DNA of the CDR3: TGTGCCAGCAGTACCGGGACAGCCTATGGCTACACCTTC. Translated: CASSTGTAYGYTF. The rearrangement links TRBV7-9 to TRBJ1-2; TRBD1 matches at 7 bases. Germline values: CDR1 SEHNR, CDR2 FQNEAQ (reference sequence). The CDR3 has 13 residues. V shed 6 bases and J 4 bases; nucleotides not matched to a gene: 5.

CDR3 nucleotides: TGTGCCAGTAGTATTGCCGGGACTCCTCTTGAGCAGTTCTTC. It codes for CASSIAGTPLEQFF. V is TRBV19 and J is TRBJ2-1; D perhaps matches TRBD2 (6 bases). Germline values: CDR1 LNHDA, CDR2 SQIVND (reference sequence). Trimming left V 3 bases short and J 9 bases short, with 15 bases between. The CDR3 has 14 amino acids.

This sequence joins TRBV18 and TRBJ2-3; TRBD2 aligns across 7 bases. Trimming removed 4 bases from V and 0 bases from J; junction bases left unmatched: 10. The CDR3 length is 17 residues. Germline V CDR1 and CDR2: KGHSH, LQKENI. CDR3 coding DNA: TGTGCCAGCTCACTGCAATTGACTAGCCCTAGCACAGATACGCAGTATTTT. It is translated as CASSLQLTSPSTDTQYF.

This rearrangement joins TRBV18 to TRBJ2-3, with 10 bases lining up with TRBD1. The CDR3 contains 18 residues. The germline CDR1 and CDR2 sequences are KGHSH and LQKENI. V was clipped by 5 bases and J by 1 base; unmatched bases: 12. The CDR3 protein is CASSYYGTGAQGTDTQYF. CDR3 DNA sequence: TGTGCCAGCTCATACTACGGGACAGGGGCTCAGGGCACAGATACGCAGTATTTT.

The chain recombines TRBV10-3 with TRBJ2-1; a weak D match, TRBD2 (6 bases). Trimming took off 2 bases at V and 6 bases at J, with 14 bases between the two ends. Germline-derived CDR1 and CDR2 are ENHRY and SYGVKD. This CDR3 contains 15 residues. Written as DNA, the CDR3 is TGTGCCATCAGTGAGGCCGGGACTGGTGCCAATGAGCAGTTCTTC. Residues: CAISEAGTGANEQFF.

This chain uses TRBV5-6 with TRBJ1-2, with D perhaps TRBD1 (6 bases). The germline V gene encodes CDR1 SGHDT and CDR2 YYEEEE. The V gene lost 3 bases and the J gene lost 0 bases, with 12 bases spanning the gap. This CDR3 is 15 amino acids long. This chain's CDR3 is CASSWTDQSNYGYTF. The CDR3 DNA reads as TGTGCCAGCAGCTGGACAGATCAATCTAACTATGGCTACACCTTC.